This T cell receptor (beta chain) originates from a study of blood T cell repertoires in COVID-19. In the source study's methods: Amplification of reference gene primers provided the estimated nucleated cell counts. Only in-frame clones appear in the TCRdb table, and some are missing; sequencing was by immunoSEQ multiplex PCR. For V, J and clone size, that table is used; D and trimming come from the DNA. This sample has about 380,000 clones, with around 84% found just once. The germline V gene encodes CDR1 SGHKS and CDR2 YYEKEE (reference sequence). The CDR3 runs 15 residues. V shed 7 bases and J shed 1 base, with 18 bases lying between them.

Input material: peripheral blood. This chain uses TRBV5-5 with TRBJ2-7, with D possibly being TRBD1 (5 bases). The sequence was obtained from a human donor with acute or convalescent COVID-19. The donor label of this sample is uncertain. The CDR3, as DNA: TGTGCCAGCGAATGGGGCCAGGGTATATCCTACGAGCAGTACTTC. Protein sequence: CASEWGQGISYEQYF.